Presented here are 17 T cell receptor beta chains from one specimen sequenced in a study of blood T cell repertoires in COVID-19. The protocol was immunoSEQ multiplex PCR, while the TCRdb copy is restricted to in-frame clones and leaves out a portion. The repertoire holds more than 250,000 clones, with around 90% as singletons. The sample comprised PBMCs or T cells enriched from blood (not recorded which). Receptors were obtained from a woman aged 18-35 years with acute COVID-19.

The V gene is TRBV27, the J gene TRBJ2-7; D possibly corresponds to TRBD1 (6 bases). Germline V lookup: CDR1 MNHEY, CDR2 SMNVEV (reference sequence). Between the trimmed V and J ends, which lost 2 bases and 5 bases, there was a span of 13 bases. CDR3 length: 14 residues. The CDR3 bases are TGTGCCAGCAGTTTAGGCCAGGGGCCCAACGAGCAGTACTTC. Protein: CASSLGQGPNEQYF.

This clone was recorded once. This sequence joins TRBV29-1 and TRBJ2-3, with TRBD1 as a possible D gene (6 bases). The V gene lost 5 bases and the J gene lost 8 bases, with 20 bases spanning the gap. The CDR3 runs 14 residues. CDR1 is SQVTM, CDR2 ANQGSEA, per germline. The CDR3 protein is CSVPSITGFGTQYF. In DNA form, the CDR3 reads TGCAGCGTTCCCAGCATTACAGGGTTTGGTACGCAGTATTTT.

This clone appeared a single time. V is TRBV19 and J is TRBJ1-5; D is uncertain. Trimming pared 2 bases from V and 6 bases from J, leaving 11 bases between. CDR1 is LNHDA and CDR2 is SQIVND in the germline V gene (reference sequence). This CDR3 region has 14 residues. The DNA for the CDR3 is TGTGCCAGTAGTATAACAGCCACCCTTCAGCCCCAGCATTTT. Translated, it gives CASSITATLQPQHF. The full variable domain, its missing parts supplied by reference TRBV19 and TRBJ1-5, is DGGITQSPKYLFRKEGQNVTLSCEQNLNHDAMYWYRQDPGQGLRLIYYSQIVNDFQKGDIAEGYSVSREKKESFPLTVTSAQKNPTAFYLCASSITATLQPQHFGDGTRLSIL.

The CDR3 sequence: CASSLIAGSYNEQFF. In nucleotides, the CDR3 is TGTGCCAGCAGTCTCATAGCGGGCTCCTACAATGAGCAGTTCTTC. The rearrangement links TRBV28 to TRBJ2-1; TRBD2 agrees at 7 bases. This CDR3 comprises 15 residues. Germline V CDR1 and CDR2: MDHEN, SYDVKM. The V and J ends lost 5 bases and 0 bases, in that order; junction bases with no gene match: 4.

This clone has a single count. V is TRBV28 and J is TRBJ1-5; D may be TRBD1 (6 bases). CDR3 length: 15 amino acids. V was trimmed by 6 bases and J by 2 bases, leaving 14 bases between them. Germline values: CDR1 MDHEN, CDR2 SYDVKM. CDR3 sequence (DNA): TGTGCCAGCAGGACGGGACAAATGGGCAATCAGCCCCAGCATTTT. This codes for CASRTGQMGNQPQHF.

The chain employs TRBV29-1 and TRBJ1-2; D not certain. Looked up from germline, CDR1 is SQVTM and CDR2 is ANQGSEA. V lost 4 bases and J 6 bases, leaving 18 bases between the germline ends. The CDR3 has 14 residues. CDR3 nucleotide sequence: TGCAGCGTTGCAAGGCGACTAGCGCAGGATGGCTACACCTTC. This encodes CSVARRLAQDGYTF. Variable domain in full (rest from reference TRBV29-1 and TRBJ1-2): SAVISQKPSRDICQRGTSLTIQCQVDSQVTMMFWYRQQPGQSLTLIATANQGSEATYESGFVIDKFPISRPNLTFSTLTVSNMSPEDSSIYLCSVARRLAQDGYTFGSGTRLTVV.

The rearrangement uses TRBV6-4 and TRBJ2-1, with TRBD2 identical over 9 bases. This CDR3 is 14 amino acids long. Per the germline V gene, CDR1 is MRHNA and CDR2 is SNTAGT. With V trimmed by 8 bases and J by 8 bases, 10 bases remained unmatched. CDR3 amino acids: CASSGSGRSYEQFF. The CDR3 DNA reads TGTGCCAGCTCTGGTAGCGGGAGATCATATGAGCAGTTCTTC.

This chain joins TRBV18 and TRBJ1-1; the D gene is possibly TRBD1 (5 bases). The germline V gene has CDR1 KGHSH and CDR2 LQKENI. V lost 2 bases and J 2 bases, leaving 15 bases between the germline ends. The CDR3 length is 16 residues. The CDR3 sequence is CASSPRVGGANTEAFF. The CDR3, as DNA: TGTGCCAGCTCACCAAGGGTCGGAGGGGCTAACACTGAAGCTTTCTTT.

V gene TRBV5-6 combines with J gene TRBJ2-1; 9 bases fit TRBD2. V dropped 6 bases and J dropped 2; count of bases not matched to a gene: 18. There are 19 residues in the CDR3. The germline gives CDR1 SGHDT, CDR2 YYEEEE. The DNA for the CDR3 is TGTGCCAGCAACCACTGGGGGAATAGCGGGAGATCTACCTACAATGAGCAGTTCTTC. Its translation: CASNHWGNSGRSTYNEQFF.

The chain couples TRBV29-1 to TRBJ1-5; D unclear. The CDR3 sequence is 13 residues long. CDR1 is SQVTM and CDR2 is ANQGSEA in the germline V gene. Deletions cut 4 bases from V and 0 bases from J, with 7 bases between. The CDR3 here is CSVAFVSNQPQHF. The CDR3 coding sequence is TGCAGCGTTGCCTTTGTTAGCAATCAGCCCCAGCATTTT. Together with reference TRBV29-1 and TRBJ1-5, the CDR3 gives the full variable domain: SAVISQKPSRDICQRGTSLTIQCQVDSQVTMMFWYRQQPGQSLTLIATANQGSEATYESGFVIDKFPISRPNLTFSTLTVSNMSPEDSSIYLCSVAFVSNQPQHFGDGTRLSIL.

CDR3 bases: TGTGCCAGCAGTTCCGCTTCCCAGGGGGCCTACGAGCAGTACTTC. Protein product: CASSSASQGAYEQYF. The V gene is TRBV6-5, the J gene TRBJ2-7, with 7 positions matching TRBD1. From germline, CDR1 is MNHEY and CDR2 SVGAGI. The V gene end was trimmed by 4 bases and the J gene end by 2 bases; junction bases not matched to a gene: 8. The CDR3 has 15 amino acids.

V usage is TRBV4-1 and J usage is TRBJ1-5, with D unresolved. The V end lost 1 base, the J end lost 3 bases, and 7 bases lay between the germline ends. Germline assignment: CDR1 MGHRA and CDR2 YSYEKL. The CDR3 extends over 14 amino acids. CDR3 protein: CASSQGAINQPQHF. The CDR3 nucleotides are TGCGCCAGCAGCCAAGGGGCTATCAATCAGCCCCAGCATTTT.

This chain joins TRBV2 and TRBJ1-5; D may be TRBD1 (5 bases). The germline V gene encodes CDR1 SNHLY and CDR2 FYNNEI. This CDR3 is 13 amino acids long. The V end was cut by 8 bases, the J end by 0 bases, with 8 bases between. The CDR3 nucleotides read TGTGCCAGCGACAGCTATAGCAATCAGCCCCAGCATTTT. This translates into CASDSYSNQPQHF.

The J gene is TRBJ1-2, the V gene TRBV13; TRBD1 aligns across 8 bases. J gave up 4 bases and V 2 bases, and 12 bases lay outside the gene matches. CDR3 size: 17 residues. Germline values: CDR1 PRHDT, CDR2 FYEKMQ (reference sequence). The CDR3 region has the DNA TGTGCCAGCAGCTTATCGGCCAGGGGGCTCTCTGGCTATGGCTACACCTTC. Encoded protein: CASSLSARGLSGYGYTF.

This chain links TRBV19 with TRBJ2-6, with D possibly TRBD2 on 5 matching bases. Germline V CDR1 and CDR2: LNHDA, SQIVND (reference sequence). Trimming pared 10 bases from V and 6 bases from J, leaving 13 bases between. The CDR3 has 13 amino acids. DNA of the CDR3: TGTGCCACGTCTGGGAGTCTGGCCAACGTCCTGACTTTC. Its translation is CATSGSLANVLTF.

The chain couples TRBV7-3 to TRBJ2-7, with TRBD1 matching over 8 bases. With 5 bases clipped from V and 3 bases from J, the junction kept 3 bases outside the gene matches. CDR1 is SGHTA and CDR2 is FQGTGA in the germline V gene. The CDR3 contains 13 residues. The CDR3: CASSPGQGYEQYF. The CDR3 DNA reads TGTGCCAGCAGCCCTGGACAGGGCTACGAGCAGTACTTC.

The CDR3 sequence: CASSIAPGEGQPQHF. The DNA for the CDR3 is TGTGCCAGTAGTATAGCCCCAGGGGAAGGTCAGCCCCAGCATTTT. The chain is built from TRBV19 and TRBJ1-5; a possible D gene is TRBD1 (6 bases). V was shortened by 1 base and J by 6 bases, with 13 bases between the two germline ends. Germline V gene lookup returns CDR1 LNHDA and CDR2 SQIVND (reference sequence). CDR3 length equals 15 residues.